What follows describes a single TCR beta chain. The antigen is not known. The length of the CDR3 is 15 residues. V dropped 7 bases and J dropped 14; count of bases not matched to a gene: 15. Germline CDR1 LNHDA, CDR2 SQIVND (reference sequence). Primers: 60 Vbeta forward and 13 Jbeta reverse. Some clones are missing from TCRdb's copy, which holds only in-frame ones; the method was immunoSEQ multiplex PCR. Of around 150,000 clones in the sample, 75% to 80% were seen once. The record originates from a study of cytomegalovirus exposure and HLA in healthy donors. Each donor's status was that of a healthy bone marrow donor. Likely unrecorded immune exposures existed in these nominally healthy donors. Study-wide findings and caveats: In the analysis, some V segments, TRBV6-2 and TRBV6-3 included, were excluded as indistinguishable. Apart from CMV serostatus, no immune exposure information was available.

This TCR derives from a male donor in good health and CMV-seronegative. The sample comprised PBMCs. V is TRBV19 and J is TRBJ1-6, with 9 bases that match TRBD1. CDR3 sequence: CASTNRGLGQDTLHF. As DNA, the CDR3 is TGTGCCAGTACAAACAGGGGGCTAGGCCAAGATACCCTCCACTTT.